What follows are 28 T cell receptor beta chains derived from one specimen sequenced in a study of Ad26.COV2.S vaccination and SARS-CoV-2 variants. Treatment described: around 19 received Ad26.COV2.S at low or high dose, single or two shots; about 5 received placebo; per-sample allocation not given. Vaccine and placebo recipients were sampled on day 63 after the first injection. Here immunoSEQ multiplex PCR was the method, and the copy in TCRdb shows in-frame clones only, minus some. Seen here are fewer than 800,000 clones, approximately 88% observed once, and the top ten hold about 1.5%. The source material was peripheral blood, sampled in a trial of Ad26.COV2.S vaccine versus placebo. The receptors come from a person aged 18-60 years who received the Ad26.COV2.S COVID-19 vaccine or a placebo.

CDR3 residues: CASSRPTGRQETQYF. CDR3 DNA: TGTGCCAGCAGTCGTCCGACAGGCCGCCAAGAGACCCAGTACTTC. The rearrangement uses TRBV6-5 and TRBJ2-5; D perhaps matches TRBD1 (6 bases). Between the trimmed V and J ends, which lost 5 bases and 1 base, there was a span of 14 bases. From germline, CDR1 is MNHEY and CDR2 SVGAGI. CDR3 size: 15 residues.

The rearrangement uses TRBV5-4 and TRBJ2-7; D possibly corresponds to TRBD1 (5 bases). V shed 1 base and J shed 5 bases, with 10 bases lying between them. CDR1 is SGHNT, CDR2 YYREEE, per germline (reference sequence). There are 13 residues in the CDR3. CDR3 in amino acids: CASSLQQAHEQYF. The CDR3 DNA is TGTGCCAGCAGCTTGCAACAGGCCCACGAGCAGTACTTC.

The chain employs TRBV7-9 and TRBJ2-2; unclear D gene. The CDR3 runs to 14 residues. Trimming stripped 5 bases from V and 1 base from J, with 8 bases between. Germline V gene lookup returns CDR1 SEHNR and CDR2 FQNEAQ (reference sequence). CDR3 in amino acids: CASSQTENTGELFF. CDR3 nucleotides: TGTGCCAGCAGCCAAACCGAGAACACCGGGGAGCTGTTTTTT.

The V call is TRBV7-9, the J call TRBJ2-3, with unresolved D. Germline CDR1 SEHNR, CDR2 FQNEAQ (reference sequence). This CDR3 spans 12 amino acids. The CDR3 DNA reads as TGTGCACCCGGGCAGAGCACAGATACGCAGTATTTT. The encoded protein is CAPGQSTDTQYF.

This chain joins TRBV18 and TRBJ1-2, with D unclear. Germline CDR1 and CDR2: KGHSH and LQKENI. The CDR3 contains 12 residues. V gave up 3 bases and J gave up 4 bases, with 6 bases separating them. CDR3 amino acids: CASSPPGYGYTF. The CDR3 nucleotides are TGTGCCAGCTCACCCCCAGGCTATGGCTACACCTTC.

The V call is TRBV3-1 (or the pseudogene TRBV3-2), the J call TRBJ2-1; 7 positions match TRBD2. Germline-derived CDR1 and CDR2 are LGHDT and YNNKEL (reference sequence). Germline trimming cut 5 bases from V and 0 bases from J; bases unmatched to any gene: 4. The CDR3 totals 15 residues. The DNA of the CDR3 is TGTGCCAGCAGCGCCCGCGGGAGCTCCTACAATGAGCAGTTCTTC. This translates into CASSARGSSYNEQFF.

This clone was found once. The genes are TRBV7-2 and TRBJ1-2; TRBD1 is a possible D gene (6 bases). Germline assignment: CDR1 SGHTA and CDR2 FQGNSA. The V end was cut by 6 bases, the J end by 5 bases, with 19 bases between. CDR3 length: 15 residues. DNA for the CDR3: TGTGCCAGCAGTTCCGGACTAGCCAGGGGATATGGCTACACCTTC. As protein: CASSSGLARGYGYTF.

V and J are TRBV13 and TRBJ2-4; D unresolved. The CDR3 totals 13 residues. CDR1 and CDR2 from the germline V gene are PRHDT and FYEKMQ (reference sequence). The germline V and J ends were trimmed by 5 bases and 8 bases, with 13 bases remaining between them. CDR3 nucleotides: TGTGCCAGCAGCCCATTGGGCTCCGACATTCAGTACTTC. Protein product: CASSPLGSDIQYF.

The rearrangement joins TRBV2 to TRBJ2-7; maybe TRBD1 (5 bases). Germline V gives CDR1 SNHLY, CDR2 FYNNEI. The CDR3 sequence is 15 residues long. V shed 1 base and J shed 2 bases, with 12 bases lying between them. CDR3 protein: CASSEVAGLTYEQYF. Here the CDR3 DNA reads TGTGCCAGCAGTGAAGTTGCAGGGCTAACCTACGAGCAGTACTTC.

This clone appeared once. The CDR3: CASSQAGRVDQPQHF. The CDR3 DNA follows: TGCGCCAGCAGCCAGGCGGGCAGGGTGGATCAGCCCCAGCATTTT. The genes are TRBV5-1 and TRBJ1-5; D perhaps matches TRBD1 (5 bases). The V end lost 4 bases, the J end lost 5 bases, and 16 bases lay between the germline ends. The germline V gene encodes CDR1 SGHRS and CDR2 YFSETQ. The CDR3 extends over 15 amino acids.

The genes are TRBV3-1 (or the pseudogene TRBV3-2) and TRBJ2-1, with 7 nucleotides matching TRBD1. Germline V gene data show CDR1 as LGHDT and CDR2 as YNNKEL (reference sequence). V lost 4 bases and J lost 3; bases outside the gene matches: 6. The CDR3 runs 15 residues. CDR3 loop: CASSPTGDNYNEQFF. DNA for the CDR3: TGTGCCAGCAGCCCCACAGGGGACAACTACAATGAGCAGTTCTTC.

This clone was picked up one time. This chain links TRBV5-1 with TRBJ1-1, with unresolved D. Germline V gene sequence: CDR1 SGHRS, CDR2 YFSETQ. Trimming took 7 bases from V and 0 from J, leaving 19 bases between them. This CDR3 has 16 residues. Here the CDR3 reads CASRRSMGGMNTEAFF. The CDR3 bases are TGCGCCAGCCGCCGTTCTATGGGCGGAATGAACACTGAAGCTTTCTTT.

The CDR3, as DNA: TGTGCCAGCAGCGCACCGGGGGTGGGGGAGCAGTTCTTC. It encodes CASSAPGVGEQFF. The chain joins TRBV9 to TRBJ2-1; D may be TRBD2 (6 bases). With 3 bases removed from V and 10 bases from J, the gap between germline ends came to 14 bases. This CDR3 region has 13 residues. Per germline, CDR1 SGDLS and CDR2 YYNGEE.

The chain recombines TRBV19 with TRBJ2-7, with a possible D match to TRBD2 (5 bases). The CDR3 runs 14 residues. The germline CDR1 and CDR2 sequences are LNHDA and SQIVND (reference sequence). V shed 3 bases and J shed 2 bases, with 11 bases lying between them. The CDR3 region is CASSMSLAAYEQYF. In DNA, the CDR3 is TGTGCCAGTAGTATGAGTCTAGCCGCCTACGAGCAGTACTTC.

The chain recombines TRBV7-2 with TRBJ2-7; the match to TRBD2 covers 12 bases. There are 15 residues in the CDR3. Per germline, CDR1 SGHTA and CDR2 FQGNSA. The trim removed 4 bases at V and 3 bases at J, leaving 4 bases unmatched. The CDR3 bases are TGTGCCAGCAGCTCCGTGACTAGCGGGGGCTACGAGCAGTACTTC. Encoded protein: CASSSVTSGGYEQYF.

The J gene is TRBJ2-1, the V gene TRBV5-1; 10 nucleotides line up with TRBD1. CDR1 and CDR2 (germline): SGHRS, YFSETQ. This CDR3 has 16 amino acids. After removal of 4 bases from V and 1 base from J, the junction contained 5 bases not matched to a gene. The CDR3 bases are TGCGCCAGCAGCAGCGGGACAGGGGATTCCTACAATGAGCAGTTCTTC. It encodes CASSSGTGDSYNEQFF. Combining the CDR3 with reference TRBV5-1 and TRBJ2-1 gives the whole variable domain KAGVTQTPRYLIKTRGQQVTLSCSPISGHRSVSWYQQTPGQGLQFLFEYFSETQRNKGNFPGRFSGRQFSNSRSEMNVSTLELGDSALYLCASSSGTGDSYNEQFFGPGTRLTVL.

This rearrangement joins TRBV27 to TRBJ1-4, with unresolved D. V was pared by 3 bases and J by 0 bases, with 11 bases between. Germline CDR1 reads MNHEY; CDR2 reads SMNVEV (reference sequence). The CDR3 spans 16 residues. The CDR3 here is CASSFSSAATNEKLFF. CDR3 in DNA: TGTGCCAGCAGTTTTTCCAGCGCTGCAACTAATGAAAAACTGTTTTTT. The whole variable domain, filled in from reference TRBV27 and TRBJ1-4, reads EAQVTQNPRYLITVTGKKLTVTCSQNMNHEYMSWYRQDPGLGLRQIYYSMNVEVTDKGDVPEGYKVSRKEKRNFPLILESPSPNQTSLYFCASSFSSAATNEKLFFGSGTQLSVL.

The CDR3 spells CASSAGSRNTEAFF. CDR3 sequence (DNA): TGTGCCAGCAGTGCCGGAAGCCGGAACACTGAAGCTTTCTTT. The chain is built from TRBV2 and TRBJ1-1; no clear D gene. CDR1 and CDR2 (germline): SNHLY, FYNNEI. This CDR3 is 14 amino acids long. Trimming removed 4 bases at V and 1 base at J, with 10 bases between.

This chain connects TRBV6-5 to TRBJ2-3; D possibly corresponds to TRBD2 (5 bases). Between the trimmed V and J ends, which lost 5 bases and 3 bases, there was a span of 9 bases. Germline V gives CDR1 MNHEY, CDR2 SVGAGI. The CDR3 runs 13 residues. The CDR3 loop is CASSTEVTDTQYF. DNA of the CDR3: TGTGCCAGCAGTACGGAGGTGACAGATACGCAGTATTTT.

This clone was seen once. The chain combines TRBV24-1 with TRBJ1-2, with 8 bases identical to TRBD1. The V and J ends lost 4 bases and 3 bases, in that order; junction bases with no gene match: 6. Looked up from germline, CDR1 is KGHDR and CDR2 is SFDVKD. This CDR3 comprises 15 residues. DNA of the CDR3: TGTGCCACCAGTGACCCAGGGGGCCCGGACTATGGCTACACCTTC. Translating it yields CATSDPGGPDYGYTF.

This clone came up once. This chain connects TRBV6-4 to TRBJ2-2; D possibly corresponds to TRBD2 (6 bases). Germline V gene data show CDR1 as MRHNA and CDR2 as SNTAGT. CDR3 length: 16 amino acids. V dropped 3 bases and J dropped 3 bases, with 14 bases sitting between them. The DNA of the CDR3 is TGTGCCAGCAGTGAACTAGCAGAGGCCTACACCGGGGAGCTGTTTTTT. Amino acid sequence: CASSELAEAYTGELFF.

This sequence joins TRBV9 and TRBJ2-1, with TRBD2 matching over 13 bases. Germline lookup yields CDR1 SGDLS and CDR2 YYNGEE. V was clipped by 3 bases and J by 9 bases; unmatched bases: 6. The length of the CDR3 is 15 residues. The CDR3 sequence is CASSGLLAGGPEQFF. CDR3 in DNA: TGTGCCAGCAGCGGACTACTAGCGGGGGGGCCTGAGCAGTTCTTC.

CDR3 region: CASSLSGTAYEQYF. Written as DNA, the CDR3 is TGTGCCAGCAGCCTATCCGGGACAGCCTACGAGCAGTACTTC. This chain connects TRBV7-9 to TRBJ2-7; 7 bases line up with TRBD1. Germline V gene data show CDR1 as SEHNR and CDR2 as FQNEAQ (reference sequence). Trimming removed 5 bases from V and 2 bases from J; junction bases left unmatched: 6. The CDR3 totals 14 residues.

V usage is TRBV19 and J usage is TRBJ1-5, with 9 bases fitting TRBD1. In germline, CDR1 is LNHDA, CDR2 SQIVND (reference sequence). The CDR3 loop spans 16 amino acids. The J segment lost 0 bases and the V segment lost 8 bases, leaving 8 bases of the junction unmatched. DNA of the CDR3: TGTGCCAGTGTAGACAGGGGGGGTATTAGCAATCAGCCCCAGCATTTT. Its translation is CASVDRGGISNQPQHF.

The chain recombines TRBV29-1 with TRBJ2-7, with D perhaps matching TRBD2 (5 bases). The CDR3 spans 15 residues. V lost 4 bases, J lost 3 bases, and 19 bases lay in between. Germline CDR1 is SQVTM and CDR2 is ANQGSEA. CDR3 DNA sequence: TGCAGCGTTGTGGACTTCCCCGGGGTAGTCTACGAGCAGTACTTC. Its translation is CSVVDFPGVVYEQYF.

This sequence joins TRBV7-7 and TRBJ2-5; perhaps D is TRBD1 or TRBD2 (5 bases each). Trimming left V 5 bases short and J 3 bases short, with 16 bases between. CDR1 is SSHAT, CDR2 FNYEAQ, per germline (reference sequence). This CDR3 spans 15 amino acids. CDR3 nucleotides: TGTGCCAGCAGCCCAGGGCCAGGACTCGAAGAGACCCAGTACTTC. Protein sequence: CASSPGPGLEETQYF. Complete variable domain (other parts from reference TRBV7-7 and TRBJ2-5): GAGVSQSPRYKVTKRGQDVTLRCDPISSHATLYWYQQALGQGPEFLTYFNYEAQPDKSGLPSDRFSAERPEGSISTLTIQRTEQRDSAMYRCASSPGPGLEETQYFGPGTRLLVL.

The V call is TRBV5-1, the J call TRBJ2-5; 10 nucleotides align to TRBD1. The length of the CDR3 is 15 residues. Germline assignment: CDR1 SGHRS and CDR2 YFSETQ. Trimming cost V 0 bases and J 5 bases; bases outside gene matches: 4. CDR3 in DNA: TGCGCCAGCAGCTTGGAATTGACAGGGGGCGAGACCCAGTACTTC. Amino acids: CASSLELTGGETQYF.

This chain uses TRBV3-1 (or the pseudogene TRBV3-2) with TRBJ1-2, with D uncertain. Germline CDR1 is LGHDT and CDR2 is YNNKEL (reference sequence). Deletions cut 4 bases from V and 4 bases from J, with 16 bases between. This CDR3 contains 15 residues. The CDR3 reads CASSRRKEGVYGYTF. CDR3 sequence (DNA): TGTGCCAGCAGCCGCCGCAAAGAGGGCGTCTATGGCTACACCTTC.